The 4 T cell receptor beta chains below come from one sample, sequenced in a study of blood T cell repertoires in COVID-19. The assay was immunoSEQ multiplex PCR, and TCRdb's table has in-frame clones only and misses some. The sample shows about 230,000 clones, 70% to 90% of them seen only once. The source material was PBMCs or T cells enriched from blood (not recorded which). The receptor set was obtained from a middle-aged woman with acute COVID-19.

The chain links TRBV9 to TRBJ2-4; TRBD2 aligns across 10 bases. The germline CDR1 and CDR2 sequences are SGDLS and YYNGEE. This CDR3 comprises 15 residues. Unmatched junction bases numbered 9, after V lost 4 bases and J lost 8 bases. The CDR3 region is CASSLAGVVTDIQYF. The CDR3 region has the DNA TGTGCCAGCAGCCTAGCGGGAGTCGTGACGGACATTCAGTACTTC.

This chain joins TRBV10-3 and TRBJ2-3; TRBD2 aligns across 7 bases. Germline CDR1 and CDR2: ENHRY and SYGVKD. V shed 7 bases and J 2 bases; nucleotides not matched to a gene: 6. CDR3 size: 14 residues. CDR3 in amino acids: CAIKRDPDTDTQYF. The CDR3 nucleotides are TGTGCCATCAAGCGGGACCCCGACACAGATACGCAGTATTTT.

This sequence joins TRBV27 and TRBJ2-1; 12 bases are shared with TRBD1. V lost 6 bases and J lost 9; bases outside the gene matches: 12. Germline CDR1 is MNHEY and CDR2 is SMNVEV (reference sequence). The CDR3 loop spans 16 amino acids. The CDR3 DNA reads TGTGCCAGCAGGAGACGGTCGGGACAGGGGGCAGGTGAGCAGTTCTTC. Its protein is CASRRRSGQGAGEQFF.

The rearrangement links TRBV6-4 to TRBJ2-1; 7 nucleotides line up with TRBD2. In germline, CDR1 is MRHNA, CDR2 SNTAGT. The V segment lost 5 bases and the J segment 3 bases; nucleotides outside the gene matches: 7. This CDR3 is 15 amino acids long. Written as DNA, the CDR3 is TGTGCCAGCAGTTATTCTAGCGGAAACTACAATGAGCAGTTCTTC. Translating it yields CASSYSSGNYNEQFF.